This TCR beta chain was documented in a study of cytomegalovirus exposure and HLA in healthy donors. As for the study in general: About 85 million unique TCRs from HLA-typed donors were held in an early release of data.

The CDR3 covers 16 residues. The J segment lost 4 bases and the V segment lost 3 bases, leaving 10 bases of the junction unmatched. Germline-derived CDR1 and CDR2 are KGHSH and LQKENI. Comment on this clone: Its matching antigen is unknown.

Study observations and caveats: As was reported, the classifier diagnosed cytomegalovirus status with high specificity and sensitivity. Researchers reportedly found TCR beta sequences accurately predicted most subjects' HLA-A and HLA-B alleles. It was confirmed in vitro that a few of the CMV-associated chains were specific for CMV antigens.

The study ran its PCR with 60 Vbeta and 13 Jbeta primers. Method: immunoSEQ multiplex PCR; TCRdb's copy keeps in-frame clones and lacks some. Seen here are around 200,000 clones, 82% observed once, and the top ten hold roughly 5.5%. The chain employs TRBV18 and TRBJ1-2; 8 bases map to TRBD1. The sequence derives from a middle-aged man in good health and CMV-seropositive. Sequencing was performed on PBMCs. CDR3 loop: CASSPNPLDRVYGYTF. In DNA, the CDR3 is TGTGCCAGCTCACCCAATCCCCTGGACAGGGTCTATGGCTACACCTTC.